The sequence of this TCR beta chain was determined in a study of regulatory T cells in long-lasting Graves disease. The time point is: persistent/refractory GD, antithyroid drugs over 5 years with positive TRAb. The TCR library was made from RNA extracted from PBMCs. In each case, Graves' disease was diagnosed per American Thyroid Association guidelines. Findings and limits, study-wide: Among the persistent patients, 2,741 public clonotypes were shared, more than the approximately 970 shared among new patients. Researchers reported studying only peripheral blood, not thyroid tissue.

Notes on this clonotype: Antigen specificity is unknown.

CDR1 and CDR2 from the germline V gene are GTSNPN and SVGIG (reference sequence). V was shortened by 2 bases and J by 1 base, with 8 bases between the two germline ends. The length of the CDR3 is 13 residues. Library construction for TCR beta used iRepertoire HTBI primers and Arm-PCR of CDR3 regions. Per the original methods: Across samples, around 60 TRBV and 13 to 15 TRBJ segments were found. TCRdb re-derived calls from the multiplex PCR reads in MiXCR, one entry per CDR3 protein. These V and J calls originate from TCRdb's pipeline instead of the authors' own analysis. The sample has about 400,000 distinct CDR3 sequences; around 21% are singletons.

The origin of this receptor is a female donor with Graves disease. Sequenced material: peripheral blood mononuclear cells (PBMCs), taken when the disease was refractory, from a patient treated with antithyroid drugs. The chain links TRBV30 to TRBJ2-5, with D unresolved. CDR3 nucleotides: TGTGCCTGGAGTTTCGGAGTCCAAGAGACCCAGTACTTC. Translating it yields CAWSFGVQETQYF.